This T cell receptor beta chain emerged from a study of blood T cell repertoires in COVID-19. About the study: Both acute and convalescent COVID-19 samples were obtained from the United States, Italy and Spain. In each case, the material was cDNA or gDNA derived from T cells, B-cell-depleted T cells, or PBMCs.

TCRdb's copy holds only in-frame clones and misses some; the assay was immunoSEQ multiplex PCR. The sample has fewer than 250,000 clones, just over 85% seen once. V gave up 1 base and J gave up 4 bases; unmatched junction bases: 9. The CDR3 extends over 16 amino acids. CDR1 and CDR2 from the germline V gene are LNHNV and YYDKDF (reference sequence). Input material: peripheral blood. V usage is TRBV15 and J usage is TRBJ1-1; 7 bases match TRBD1. This sequence was found in a man aged 50-60 years with acute or convalescent COVID-19. The CDR3 region has the DNA TGTGCCACCAGCAGAGGTACAGGGGCTTTTGGCACTGAAGCTTTCTTT. This translates into CATSRGTGAFGTEAFF. The full variable domain, with the rest looked up from reference TRBV15 and TRBJ1-1, is DAMVIQNPRYQVTQFGKPVTLSCSQTLNHNVMYWYQQKSSQAPKLLFHYYDKDFNNEADTPDNFQSRRPNTSFCFLDIRSPGLGDTAMYLCATSRGTGAFGTEAFFGQGTRLTVV.